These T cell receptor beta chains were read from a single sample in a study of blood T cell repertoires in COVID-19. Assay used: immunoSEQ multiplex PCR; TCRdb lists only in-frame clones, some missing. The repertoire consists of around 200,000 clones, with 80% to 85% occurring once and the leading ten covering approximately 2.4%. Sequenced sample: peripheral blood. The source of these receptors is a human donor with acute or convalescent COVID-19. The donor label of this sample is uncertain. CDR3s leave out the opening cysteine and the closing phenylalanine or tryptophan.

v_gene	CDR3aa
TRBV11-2	ASSSQAFSSYEQY
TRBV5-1	ASSLDRDLEAF
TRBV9	ASSVRDSGKWYEQY
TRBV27	ASSLESNQPQH
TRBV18	ASSPLLGQGYNEQF
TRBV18	ASSPSPLAGFTDTQY
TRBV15	ATSVNPLYEQY
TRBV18	ASSPRGAMDTEAF
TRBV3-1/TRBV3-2	ASSQDGTPGAYYGYT
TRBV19	ASRPGQVGQPQH
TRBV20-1	SASWGRGKYGYT
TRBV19	ASSLRGKSSYNEQF
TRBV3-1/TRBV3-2	ASSPLSQGPQPQH
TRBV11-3	ASSQQGATEAF